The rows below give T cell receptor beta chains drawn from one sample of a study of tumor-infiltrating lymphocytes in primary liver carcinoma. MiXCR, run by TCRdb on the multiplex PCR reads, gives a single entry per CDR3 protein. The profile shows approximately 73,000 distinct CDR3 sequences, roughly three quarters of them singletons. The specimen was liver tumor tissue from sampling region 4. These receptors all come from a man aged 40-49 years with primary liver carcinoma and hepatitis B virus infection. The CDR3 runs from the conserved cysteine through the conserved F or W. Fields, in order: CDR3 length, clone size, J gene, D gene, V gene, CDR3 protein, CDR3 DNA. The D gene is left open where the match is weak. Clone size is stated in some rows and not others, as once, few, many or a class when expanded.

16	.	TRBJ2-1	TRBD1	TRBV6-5	CASSSQGALQLNEQFF	TGTGCCAGCTCCAGTCAGGGGGCCCTACAGTTAAATGAGCAGTTCTTC
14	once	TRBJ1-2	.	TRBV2	CASSEQGRGASYTF	TGTGCCAGCAGCGAACAGGGAAGGGGGGCTAGCTACACCTTC
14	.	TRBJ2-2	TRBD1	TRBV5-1	CASSPGQNTGKLFF	TGCGCCAGCAGCCCGGGACAGAACACCGGGAAGCTGTTTTTT
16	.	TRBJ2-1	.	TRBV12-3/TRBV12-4	CASSLAVWPRGYEQFF	TGTGCCAGCAGTTTAGCGGTATGGCCTAGAGGGTATGAGCAGTTCTTC
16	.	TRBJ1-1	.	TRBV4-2	CVSSQGDMEGKTEAFF	TGTGTCAGCAGCCAAGGTGACATGGAGGGGAAGACTGAAGCTTTCTTT
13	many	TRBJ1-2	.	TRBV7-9	CASSLGQQGGYTF	TGTGCCAGCAGCTTAGGCCAGCAGGGTGGCTACACCTTC
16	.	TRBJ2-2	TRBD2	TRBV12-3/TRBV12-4	CGGSPRLAENTGELFF	TGTGGCGGCAGTCCAAGACTAGCGGAGAACACCGGGGAGCTGTTTTTT
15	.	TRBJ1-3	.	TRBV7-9	CAISLDRDPGNTIYF	TGTGCCATCAGCTTAGATCGGGACCCTGGAAACACCATATATTTC
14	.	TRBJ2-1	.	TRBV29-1	CNAGREDPYNEQFF	TGCAACGCCGGCCGCGAGGACCCCTACAATGAGCAGTTCTTC
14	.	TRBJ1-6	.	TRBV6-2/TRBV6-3	CASSLTGCNSPLHF	TGTGCCAGCAGCCTCACGGGATGTAATTCACCCCTCCACTTT
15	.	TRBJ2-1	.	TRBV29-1	CSAQSRGEVINERFF	TGTAGCGCGCAGTCGAGGGGGGAGGTGATCAATGAGCGGTTCTTC
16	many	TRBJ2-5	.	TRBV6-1	CASSEHPSSPQETQYF	TGTGCCAGCAGTGAACATCCTAGCAGCCCACAAGAGACCCAGTACTTC